The 18 T cell receptor beta chains presented below share a single source sample, sequenced in a study of shared clonotypes between healthy human individuals. Sequencing used immunoSEQ multiplex PCR; TCRdb keeps in-frame clones, though not all of them. Here the sample spans about 380,000 clones, 90% to 98% being singletons. The material sequenced was memory CD8+ T cells sorted from blood. Subset described: CD45RO+ cells pooled with CCR7-negative TemRA cells. Source of these receptors: a man younger than 40 in good health.

The V call is TRBV27, the J call TRBJ2-7, with TRBD2 matching 7 bases. CDR1 is MNHEY and CDR2 is SMNVEV in the germline V gene (reference sequence). The CDR3 has 13 amino acids. V shed 2 bases and J 5 bases; nucleotides not matched to a gene: 3. The CDR3 reads CASSLPGGDEQYF. CDR3 sequence (DNA): TGTGCCAGCAGTTTACCGGGAGGTGACGAGCAGTACTTC.

This chain links TRBV2 with TRBJ2-5; the match to TRBD2 covers 13 bases. V was pared by 7 bases and J by 5 bases, with 13 bases of the junction left unmatched. This CDR3 is 17 amino acids long. CDR1 and CDR2 (germline): SNHLY, FYNNEI. CDR3 nucleotide sequence: TGTGCCAGCACCCTTGCAGGACTAGCGGGAGATAGGGAGACCCAGTACTTC. Translated: CASTLAGLAGDRETQYF.

The chain joins TRBV10-3 to TRBJ1-2; TRBD1 matches 8 bases. V trimming: 8 bases; J trimming: 1 base; junction bases outside the gene matches: 0. Germline V gene lookup returns CDR1 ENHRY and CDR2 SYGVKD. The CDR3 extends over 12 amino acids. This chain's CDR3 is CAIGQGNYGYTF. The CDR3 DNA is TGTGCCATCGGACAGGGTAACTATGGCTACACCTTC.

The gene calls are TRBV5-6 and TRBJ2-7; D not resolved. V gave up 4 bases and J gave up 3 bases, with 5 bases separating them. Germline lookup yields CDR1 SGHDT and CDR2 YYEEEE. This CDR3 is built from 11 residues. CDR3 bases: TGTGCCAGCAGCCACATCTACGAGCAGTACTTC. This gives the protein CASSHIYEQYF.

The V gene is TRBV25-1, the J gene TRBJ2-7, with a tentative D call TRBD2 (5 bases). Deletions cut 3 bases from V and 1 base from J, with 16 bases between. CDR3 length equals 16 residues. Germline CDR1 and CDR2: MGHDK and SYGVNS. DNA for the CDR3: TGTGCCAGCAGTGAGGAGGAGACTCGAACATCCTACGAGCAGTACTTC. It is translated as CASSEEETRTSYEQYF.

V usage is TRBV19 and J usage is TRBJ1-4; the match to TRBD1 covers 12 bases. The V gene's germline CDR1 is LNHDA and CDR2 SQIVND (reference sequence). The CDR3 runs 13 residues. Trimming took 9 bases from V and 11 from J; bases not matched to a gene: 7. The CDR3 sequence is CASQGQGAEKLFF. The CDR3 nucleotides read TGTGCCAGCCAGGGACAGGGGGCTGAGAAACTGTTTTTT.

The chain uses TRBV9 and TRBJ1-2; D is unresolved. Germline CDR1 SGDLS, CDR2 YYNGEE. V shed 1 base and J shed 1 base, with 5 bases lying between them. This CDR3 has 13 amino acids. The CDR3 here is CASSVQVNYGYTF. The CDR3 coding sequence is TGTGCCAGCAGCGTACAGGTTAACTATGGCTACACCTTC.

The chain is built from TRBV5-1 and TRBJ2-1, with TRBD2 identical over 12 bases. V lost 3 bases to trimming and J lost 6 bases; unmatched junction nucleotides: 1. This CDR3 contains 14 residues. The germline CDR1 and CDR2 sequences are SGHRS and YFSETQ. This chain's CDR3 is CASSWTSGTNEQFF. For the CDR3, the DNA is TGCGCCAGCAGCTGGACTAGCGGGACCAATGAGCAGTTCTTC. Drawing the rest from reference TRBV5-1 and TRBJ2-1, the complete variable domain is KAGVTQTPRYLIKTRGQQVTLSCSPISGHRSVSWYQQTPGQGLQFLFEYFSETQRNKGNFPGRFSGRQFSNSRSEMNVSTLELGDSALYLCASSWTSGTNEQFFGPGTRLTVL.

This clone was recorded once. This chain's CDR3 is CASSISALLGFSNQPQHF. Written as DNA, the CDR3 is TGTGCCAGTAGTATAAGCGCTCTCTTGGGATTTAGCAATCAGCCCCAGCATTTT. The chain employs TRBV19 and TRBJ1-5, with D unresolved. Trimming took 2 bases from V and 0 from J, leaving 17 bases between them. This CDR3 contains 18 residues. The V gene's germline CDR1 is LNHDA and CDR2 SQIVND (reference sequence).

This chain uses TRBV5-1 with TRBJ1-1; tentative D call: TRBD1 (6 bases). Germline-derived CDR1 and CDR2 are SGHRS and YFSETQ. Trimming pared 1 base from V and 0 bases from J, leaving 13 bases between. This CDR3 region has 16 residues. The CDR3 spells CASSLKAAGVNTEAFF. The CDR3 DNA is TGCGCCAGCAGCTTGAAAGCGGCAGGGGTGAACACTGAAGCTTTCTTT.

In this sample, this clone turned up a few times. The rearrangement joins TRBV29-1 to TRBJ1-5, with D maybe TRBD1 (6 bases). The CDR3 spans 13 residues. Trimming took 4 bases from V and 0 from J, leaving 7 bases between them. The germline CDR1 and CDR2 sequences are SQVTM and ANQGSEA. Written as DNA, the CDR3 is TGCAGCGTTGGGACAGATAGCAATCAGCCCCAGCATTTT. Protein: CSVGTDSNQPQHF.

The chain has TRBV28 and TRBJ1-4, with unresolved D. The length of the CDR3 is 13 residues. The germline gives CDR1 MDHEN, CDR2 SYDVKM. V lost 5 bases and J 3 bases, leaving 7 bases between the germline ends. CDR3 DNA sequence: TGTGCCAGCAGTGGATCATCTAATGAAAAACTGTTTTTT. Encoded protein: CASSGSSNEKLFF.

V usage is TRBV19 and J usage is TRBJ2-1; TRBD2 matches at 9 bases. The CDR3 contains 16 residues. Germline trimming cut 7 bases from V and 4 bases from J; bases unmatched to any gene: 11. Germline CDR1 is LNHDA and CDR2 is SQIVND (reference sequence). The CDR3 loop reads CASKGRLAERYNEQFF. DNA for the CDR3: TGTGCCAGTAAAGGAAGACTAGCGGAACGGTACAATGAGCAGTTCTTC.

This chain links TRBV7-9 with TRBJ2-7; TRBD2 is a possible D gene (5 bases). Trimming left V 1 base short and J 3 bases short, with 13 bases between. The CDR3 runs 15 residues. CDR1 is SEHNR and CDR2 is FQNEAQ in the germline V gene (reference sequence). The DNA of the CDR3 is TGTGCCAGCAGCTTAGATGACGGACTGATCTACGAGCAGTACTTC. Residues: CASSLDDGLIYEQYF. The variable domain in full, with the rest retrieved from reference TRBV7-9 and TRBJ2-7, is DTGVSQNPRHKITKRGQNVTFRCDPISEHNRLYWYRQTLGQGPEFLTYFQNEAQLEKSRLLSDRFSAERPKGSFSTLEIQRTEQGDSAMYLCASSLDDGLIYEQYFGPGTRLTVT.

This clone is a singleton in its sample. The chain recombines TRBV27 with TRBJ1-2, with 8 positions matching TRBD1. This CDR3 is built from 15 residues. V shed 2 bases and J 4 bases; nucleotides not matched to a gene: 6. CDR1 is MNHEY and CDR2 is SMNVEV in the germline V gene (reference sequence). CDR3: CASSLAPTGAYGYTF. For the CDR3, the DNA is TGTGCCAGCAGTTTAGCCCCGACAGGGGCCTATGGCTACACCTTC.

This chain connects TRBV6-1 to TRBJ1-3, with D unresolved. CDR3 length: 13 residues. Trimming stripped 1 base from V and 5 bases from J, with 6 bases between. Per the germline V gene, CDR1 is MNHNS and CDR2 is SASEGT. The CDR3 reads CASSEEGRNTIYF. The CDR3 nucleotides read TGTGCCAGCAGTGAAGAAGGCCGAAACACCATATATTTT.

The chain links TRBV5-1 to TRBJ2-1, with 8 bases aligning to TRBD2. The CDR3 totals 16 residues. V shed 4 bases, J shed 1 base, and the junction held 7 bases outside the gene matches. Germline V CDR1 and CDR2: SGHRS, YFSETQ. The CDR3, as DNA: TGCGCCAGCAGCAAAAGCGGGACTAGGTCCTACAATGAGCAGTTCTTC. Amino acids: CASSKSGTRSYNEQFF.

The chain combines TRBV5-1 with TRBJ1-3; weak D call: TRBD1 (5 bases). The length of the CDR3 is 14 residues. Germline CDR1 SGHRS, CDR2 YFSETQ. Trimming removed 1 base at V and 2 bases at J, with 7 bases between. CDR3 amino acids: CASSLRGAGNTIYF. CDR3 sequence (DNA): TGCGCCAGCAGCTTGCGAGGGGCTGGAAACACCATATATTTT.